What follows are 5 T cell receptor beta chains derived from one specimen sequenced in a study of T cells in Graves' hyperthyroidism and ophthalmopathy. Amplification of TCR beta CDR3 regions used RNA as the template. The TCR CDR3 was amplified in a first-round RT-PCR using the HTBI primer set. Each CDR3 protein gets one entry after TCRdb re-called the multiplex PCR reads with MiXCR. The sample includes hundreds of thousands of distinct CDR3 sequences, roughly 15% seen only once; the top ten take 17%. Material for sequencing was blood. These receptors all stem from a woman under 30 with Graves' ophthalmopathy.

The chain uses TRBV7-6 and TRBJ2-1; D is uncertain. Germline lookup yields CDR1 SGHVS and CDR2 FNYEAQ. V lost 2 bases, J lost 9 bases, and 20 bases lay in between. The CDR3 contains 16 residues. The CDR3 DNA is TGTGCCAGCAGCTTATTTGAGCCCACGACAATGAGTGAGCAGTTCTTC. Its protein product is CASSLFEPTTMSEQFF. Supplemented by reference TRBV7-6 and TRBJ2-1, the full variable domain reads GAGVSQSPRYKVTKRGQDVALRCDPISGHVSLYWYRQALGQGPEFLTYFNYEAQQDKSGLPNDRFSAERPEGSISTLTIQRTEQRDSAMYRCASSLFEPTTMSEQFFGPGTRLTVL.

This clonotype was seen at least ten times. This chain uses TRBV2 with TRBJ2-3, with a possible D match to TRBD1 (5 bases). V lost 3 bases to trimming and J lost 0 bases, with 10 bases between them. Germline lookup yields CDR1 SNHLY and CDR2 FYNNEI. The CDR3 has 15 amino acids. For the CDR3, the DNA is TGTGCCAGCAGTGAGTCGCAGGGAAGCACAGATACGCAGTATTTT. It translates to CASSESQGSTDTQYF.

This clonotype was counted between two and nine times. The V gene is TRBV6-1, the J gene TRBJ1-5; the D is unclear. Germline CDR1 is MNHNS and CDR2 is SASEGT. V lost 6 bases, J lost 8 bases, and 14 bases lay in between. CDR3 length equals 13 residues. Here the CDR3 reads CASSPSLIEPQHF. The CDR3 nucleotides are TGTGCCAGCAGCCCTTCGCTCATAGAGCCCCAGCATTTT.

At least ten counts were recorded for this clonotype. The chain uses TRBV5-1 and TRBJ1-1, with D possibly being TRBD1 (6 bases). Germline loops: CDR1 SGHRS, CDR2 YFSETQ. V gave up 0 bases and J gave up 4 bases, with 13 bases separating them. The CDR3 has 15 residues. The CDR3 spells CASSLDGQSSTEAFF. DNA for the CDR3: TGCGCCAGCAGCTTGGACGGACAGTCGTCCACTGAAGCTTTCTTT.

The chain combines TRBV2 with TRBJ2-3; 11 positions match TRBD2. The CDR3 covers 15 residues. CDR1 is SNHLY, CDR2 FYNNEI, per germline. Losses at the gene ends were 6 bases for V and 2 bases for J; bases not matched to a gene: 4. CDR3 sequence (DNA): TGTGCCAGCAGGGAGACTAGCGGGAACACAGATACGCAGTATTTT. It codes for CASRETSGNTDTQYF.